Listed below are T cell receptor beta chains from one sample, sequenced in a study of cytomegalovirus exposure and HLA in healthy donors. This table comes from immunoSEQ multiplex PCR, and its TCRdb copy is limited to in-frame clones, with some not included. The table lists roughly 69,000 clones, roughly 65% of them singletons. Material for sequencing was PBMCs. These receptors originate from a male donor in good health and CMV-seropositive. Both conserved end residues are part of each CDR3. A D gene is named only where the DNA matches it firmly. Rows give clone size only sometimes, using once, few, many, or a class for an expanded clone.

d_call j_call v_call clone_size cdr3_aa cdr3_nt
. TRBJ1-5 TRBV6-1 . CASILRGGHNQPQHF TGTGCCAGCATATTGAGGGGGGGCCACAATCAGCCCCAGCATTTT
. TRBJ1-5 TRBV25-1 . CASSESWVRQPQHF TGTGCCAGCAGTGAATCGTGGGTGAGGCAGCCCCAGCATTTT
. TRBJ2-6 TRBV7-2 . CASSFFGANVLTF TGTGCCAGCAGCTTCTTTGGGGCCAACGTCCTGACTTTC
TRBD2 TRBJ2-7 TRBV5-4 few CASSPSGAYEQYF TGTGCCAGCAGCCCTAGCGGTGCCTACGAGCAGTACTTC
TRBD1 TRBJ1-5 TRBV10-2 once CASSADRDNQPQHF TGCGCCAGCAGCGCGGACAGGGACAATCAGCCCCAGCATTTT
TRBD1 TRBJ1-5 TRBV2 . CASSTGQGADQPQHF TGTGCCAGCAGTACGGGACAGGGGGCGGATCAGCCCCAGCATTTT
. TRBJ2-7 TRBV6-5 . CASRLAQMDEQYF TGTGCCAGCAGATTAGCGCAGATGGACGAGCAGTACTTC
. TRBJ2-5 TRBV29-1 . CSVGGHEAPQYF TGCAGCGTTGGTGGACATGAGGCCCCCCAGTACTTC
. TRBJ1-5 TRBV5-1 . CASSLGTGVAQPQHF TGCGCCAGCAGCTTGGGAACCGGGGTGGCGCAGCCCCAGCATTTT
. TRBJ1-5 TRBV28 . CASSFQGQPQHF TGTGCCAGCAGTTTTCAGGGACAGCCCCAGCATTTT
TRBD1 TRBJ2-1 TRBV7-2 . CASSLGYGQGSYNEQFF TGTGCCAGCAGCTTAGGATATGGACAGGGCTCCTACAATGAGCAGTTCTTC
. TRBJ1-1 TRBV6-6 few CASSFSSGQSKAFF TGTGCCAGCAGTTTCTCTAGCGGGCAGAGTAAAGCTTTCTTT
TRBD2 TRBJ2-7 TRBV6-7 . CASSYPLGGENEYF TGTGCCAGCAGTTATCCCCTGGGGGGGGAGAATGAGTACTTC
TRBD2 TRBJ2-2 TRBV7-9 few CASSPLGGSNTGELFF TGTGCCAGCAGCCCCCTCGGCGGGAGCAACACCGGGGAGCTGTTTTTT
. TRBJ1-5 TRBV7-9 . CAIEPQHF TGTGCCATCGAGCCCCAGCATTTT
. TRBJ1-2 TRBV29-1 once CSVEGGGNYGYTF TGCAGCGTTGAGGGGGGGGGTAACTATGGCTACACCTTC
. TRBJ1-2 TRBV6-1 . CASSDSNYGYTF TGTGCCAGCAGTGACAGTAACTATGGCTACACCTTC
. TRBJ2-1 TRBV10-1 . CASSGAGGQSSYNEQFF TGCGCCAGCAGTGGGGCGGGCGGGCAAAGCTCCTACAATGAGCAGTTCTTC
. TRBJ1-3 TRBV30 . CAWSKGSGNTIYF TGTGCCTGGAGTAAGGGGTCTGGAAACACCATATATTTT
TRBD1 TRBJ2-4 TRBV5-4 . CASSLQGAKNIQYF TGTGCCAGCAGCTTGCAGGGGGCTAAAAACATTCAGTACTTC
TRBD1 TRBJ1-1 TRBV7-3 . CASSFDRGGTEAFF TGTGCCAGCAGCTTTGACAGGGGAGGGACTGAAGCTTTCTTT
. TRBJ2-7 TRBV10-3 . CAITAEATREQYF TGTGCCATCACCGCCGAGGCTACCAGAGAGCAGTACTTC
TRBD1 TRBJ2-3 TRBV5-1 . CASSRGQGDSTDTQYF TGCGCCAGCAGCCGGGGACAGGGAGATAGCACAGATACGCAGTATTTT
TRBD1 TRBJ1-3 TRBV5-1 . CASSLLHGQGTGNTIYF TGCGCCAGCAGCTTATTACACGGACAGGGGACGGGAAACACCATATATTTT
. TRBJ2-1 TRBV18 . CASSPSSSNEQFF TGTGCCAGCTCACCAAGCTCGTCCAATGAGCAGTTCTTC
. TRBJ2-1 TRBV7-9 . CASSRSYTGVGGNEQFF TGTGCCAGCAGCCGCAGTTACACGGGAGTAGGAGGCAATGAGCAGTTCTTC
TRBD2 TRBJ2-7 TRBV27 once CASSLSPGRVYEQYF TGTGCCAGCAGTTTATCGCCGGGGAGGGTTTACGAGCAGTACTTC
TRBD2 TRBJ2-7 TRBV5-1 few CASRSLAAYEQYF TGCGCCAGCAGGTCCCTAGCGGCCTACGAGCAGTACTTC
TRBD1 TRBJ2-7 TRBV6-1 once CASSEGTGPFYEQYF TGTGCCAGCAGTGAGGGGACAGGTCCGTTCTACGAGCAGTACTTC
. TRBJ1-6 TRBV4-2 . CASSQERQGHNSPLHF TGTGCCAGCAGCCAAGAACGGCAGGGCCATAATTCACCCCTCCACTTT
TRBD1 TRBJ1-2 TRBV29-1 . CSVEDRGNGYTF TGCAGCGTTGAGGACAGGGGGAATGGCTACACCTTC
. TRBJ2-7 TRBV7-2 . CASSFAVYEQYF TGTGCCAGCAGCTTTGCAGTCTACGAGCAGTACTTC
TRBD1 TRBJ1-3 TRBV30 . CACTTGAVGNTIYF TGTGCCTGTACTACAGGGGCGGTTGGAAACACCATATATTTT
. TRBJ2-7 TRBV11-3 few CASSLTEQGAQYF TGTGCCAGCAGCCTTACTGAACAGGGTGCGCAGTACTTC
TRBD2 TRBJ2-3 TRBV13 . CASSSGLAQGDTDTQYF TGTGCCAGCAGCTCCGGACTAGCACAGGGCGACACAGATACGCAGTATTTT
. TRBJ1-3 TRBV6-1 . CASSDRLEGWSGNTIYF TGTGCCAGCAGTGATCGGTTGGAGGGATGGTCTGGAAACACCATATATTTT
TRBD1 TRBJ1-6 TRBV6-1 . CASRTGTDDSPLHF TGTGCCAGCAGGACCGGGACAGATGATTCACCCCTCCACTTT
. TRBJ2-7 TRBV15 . CATSRSGFEQYF TGTGCCACCAGCAGGTCAGGTTTCGAGCAGTACTTC
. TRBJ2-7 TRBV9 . CASSSQGEQYF TGTGCCAGCAGCTCTCAGGGGGAGCAGTACTTC
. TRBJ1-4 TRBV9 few CASSVNPAGSNEKLFF TGTGCCAGCAGCGTAAACCCGGCGGGCAGTAATGAAAAACTGTTTTTT
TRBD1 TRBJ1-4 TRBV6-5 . CASSWDRANEKLFF TGTGCCAGCAGTTGGGACAGGGCGAATGAAAAACTGTTTTTT
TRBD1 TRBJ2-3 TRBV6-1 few CASKLQGGTDTQYF TGTGCCAGCAAGCTACAGGGGGGCACAGATACGCAGTATTTT